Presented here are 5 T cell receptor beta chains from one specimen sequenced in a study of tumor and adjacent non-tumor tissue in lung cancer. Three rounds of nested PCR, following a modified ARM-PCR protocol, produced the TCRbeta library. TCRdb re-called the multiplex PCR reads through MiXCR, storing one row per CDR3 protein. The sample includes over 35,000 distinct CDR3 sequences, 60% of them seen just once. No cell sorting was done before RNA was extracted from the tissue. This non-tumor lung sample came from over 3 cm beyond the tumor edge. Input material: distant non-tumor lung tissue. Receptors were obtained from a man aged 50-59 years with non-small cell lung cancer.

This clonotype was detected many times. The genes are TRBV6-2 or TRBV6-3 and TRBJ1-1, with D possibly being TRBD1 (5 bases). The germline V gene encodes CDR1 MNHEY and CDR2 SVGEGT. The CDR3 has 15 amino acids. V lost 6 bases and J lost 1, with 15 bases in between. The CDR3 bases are TGTGCCAGCAGGCCGGGGGGGGGAGCGAACACTGAAGCTTTCTTT. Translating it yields CASRPGGGANTEAFF.

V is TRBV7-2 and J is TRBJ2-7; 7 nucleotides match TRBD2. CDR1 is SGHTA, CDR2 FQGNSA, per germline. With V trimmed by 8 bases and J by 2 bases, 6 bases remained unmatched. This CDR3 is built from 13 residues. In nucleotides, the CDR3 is TGTGCCAGCGGCTACGGGGGGACCTACGAGCAGTACTTC. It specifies CASGYGGTYEQYF.

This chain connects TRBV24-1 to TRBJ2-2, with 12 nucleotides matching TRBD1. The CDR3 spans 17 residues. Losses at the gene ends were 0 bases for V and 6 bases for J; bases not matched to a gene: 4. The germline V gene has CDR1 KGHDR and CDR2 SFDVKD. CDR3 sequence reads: CATSDLGTGGNAGELFF. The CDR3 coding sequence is TGTGCCACCAGTGATTTGGGGACAGGGGGCAACGCCGGGGAGCTGTTTTTT.

The CDR3 coding sequence is TGTGCCAGCAGTGAGACAGGCGTTACGGGCTACACCTTC. Protein: CASSETGVTGYTF. J is TRBJ1-2 and V is TRBV6-1; maybe TRBD1 (6 bases). The CDR3 extends over 13 amino acids. Per germline, CDR1 MNHNS and CDR2 SASEGT. V was clipped by 3 bases and J by 8 bases, with 13 bases between them.

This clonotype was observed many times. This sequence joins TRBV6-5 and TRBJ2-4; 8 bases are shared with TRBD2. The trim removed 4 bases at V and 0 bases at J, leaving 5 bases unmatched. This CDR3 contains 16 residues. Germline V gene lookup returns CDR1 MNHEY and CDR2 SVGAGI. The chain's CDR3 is CASSSTSGLAKNIQYF. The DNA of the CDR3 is TGTGCCAGCAGTTCCACTAGCGGTCTAGCCAAAAACATTCAGTACTTC.